The 15 T cell receptor beta chains below come from one sample, sequenced in a study of T cell repertoires in cytomegalovirus infection (dated by TCRdb to between 2017 and 2020). The sequencer listed for this sample is Illumina HiSeq 1500. TCRdb reprocessed the public reads (quality trimming at Q25 with fastp, clone calling with MiXCR) and kept in-frame beta chains. Rows with a matching CDR3 protein are joined into one entry that keeps the most common DNA and genes. A total of around 530,000 distinct CDR3 sequences appear in this sample, approximately 17% of them only once. The ten largest clones add up to about 24% of the sample. The sample taken for sequencing was CD8+ T cells from PBMCs. The origin of the receptors is a human donor in good health (CMV status not recorded). Some clones in this sample may be carry-over from other donors' samples.

This clonotype was counted ten times or more. The rearrangement uses TRBV10-3 and TRBJ1-4; 9 positions agree with TRBD1. CDR1 is ENHRY, CDR2 SYGVKD, per germline. The V and J ends lost 6 bases and 8 bases, in that order; junction bases with no gene match: 13. The CDR3 extends over 16 amino acids. The CDR3 coding sequence is TGTGCCATCAGACCCGGGACAGGGAATCAAAGGGAAAAACTGTTTTTT. This translates into CAIRPGTGNQREKLFF.

With respect to this clonotype: This may stem from a read error, because a much larger clone lies one nucleotide away. The rearrangement joins TRBV6-1 to TRBJ2-1; 13 positions agree with TRBD2. The CDR3 has 16 residues. CDR1 and CDR2 from the germline V gene are MNHNS and SASEGT. The CDR3 sequence is CASSRTSGSYYNVQFF. In DNA, the CDR3 is TGTGCCAGCAGCAGGACTAGCGGGAGTTATTACAATGTGCAGTTCTTC.

This clonotype was seen many times. This rearrangement joins TRBV7-3 to TRBJ1-5, with 8 positions matching TRBD1. This CDR3 contains 18 residues. Germline values: CDR1 SGHTA, CDR2 FQGTGA. Trimming at V came to 2 bases and at J to 0 bases, leaving 9 bases not matched to a gene. The CDR3 sequence: CASSLPGQEVYSNQPQHF. CDR3 bases: TGTGCCAGCAGCTTACCGGGACAGGAAGTTTATAGCAATCAGCCCCAGCATTTT. Full variable domain (missing parts from reference TRBV7-3 and TRBJ1-5): GAGVSQTPSNKVTEKGKYVELRCDPISGHTALYWYRQSLGQGPEFLIYFQGTGAADDSGLPNDRFFAVRPEGSVSTLKIQRTERGDSAVYLCASSLPGQEVYSNQPQHFGDGTRLSIL.

This clonotype was counted a few times. V gene TRBV19 combines with J gene TRBJ2-7; 8 bases line up with TRBD2. This CDR3 region has 15 residues. Per the germline V gene, CDR1 is LNHDA and CDR2 is SQIVND (reference sequence). After removal of 3 bases from V and 5 bases from J, the junction contained 9 bases not matched to a gene. In DNA form, the CDR3 reads TGTGCCAGTAGTATCGGTAGCGGGGCCCTCCACGAGCAGTACTTC. It translates to CASSIGSGALHEQYF.

This clonotype has just a few counts. The chain uses TRBV27 and TRBJ1-4; D unclear. The V gene's germline CDR1 is MNHEY and CDR2 SMNVEV (reference sequence). V was trimmed by 2 bases and J by 4 bases, leaving 5 bases between them. CDR3 size: 13 residues. The CDR3 sequence: CASSLQNNEKLFF. The DNA of the CDR3 is TGTGCCAGCAGTTTACAGAATAATGAAAAACTGTTTTTT.

This clonotype appeared a few times. The chain has TRBV29-1 and TRBJ2-1, with TRBD2 as a possible D gene (5 bases). The CDR3 length is 10 residues. Trimming shortened V by 4 bases and J by 9 bases, and 7 bases separated the two germline ends. Germline V CDR1 and CDR2: SQVTM, ANQGSEA. The CDR3 DNA is TGCAGCGTTGTTGCGGGTGAGCAGTTCTTC. This codes for CSVVAGEQFF.

The sample holds a few counts of this clonotype. The rearrangement uses TRBV9 and TRBJ1-6, with a tentative D call TRBD1 (5 bases). V dropped 1 base and J dropped 1 base, with 18 bases sitting between them. This CDR3 has 19 residues. CDR1 and CDR2 from the germline V gene are SGDLS and YYNGEE. The CDR3 coding sequence is TGTGCCAGCAGCGTATCTGGGCAGACGGGACCTTCCTATAATTCACCCCTCCACTTT. Protein product: CASSVSGQTGPSYNSPLHF.

The chain links TRBV5-4 to TRBJ2-7; either TRBD1 or TRBD2 may supply D (5 bases each). The V and J ends lost 6 bases and 6 bases respectively, with 16 bases between them. The CDR3 is 13 amino acids. Germline CDR1 SGHNT, CDR2 YYREEE (reference sequence). CDR3 protein: CASTTPGTIEQYF. In nucleotides, the CDR3 is TGTGCCAGCACCACCCCCGGGACCATCGAGCAGTACTTC.

This clonotype was recorded many times. The J gene is TRBJ2-7, the V gene TRBV28; D is uncertain. The CDR3 has 12 amino acids. Between the trimmed V and J ends, which lost 3 bases and 6 bases, there was a span of 9 bases. Germline-derived CDR1 and CDR2 are MDHEN and SYDVKM. Written as DNA, the CDR3 is TGTGCCAGCAGTTTCGGCAGGCCCGAGCAGTACTTC. It specifies CASSFGRPEQYF.

This clonotype was counted ten times or more. The chain is built from TRBV4-1 and TRBJ1-1; no firm D call. The CDR3 runs 15 residues. Germline-derived CDR1 and CDR2 are MGHRA and YSYEKL. Trimming cost V 2 bases and J 0 bases, with 10 bases left between them. CDR3 protein: CASSQSLGLNTEAFF. For the CDR3, the DNA is TGCGCCAGCAGCCAAAGTTTGGGTTTGAACACTGAAGCTTTCTTT.

This clonotype came up a few times. The chain employs TRBV28 and TRBJ2-7, with 7 bases lining up with TRBD1. Germline loops: CDR1 MDHEN, CDR2 SYDVKM. The CDR3 covers 15 residues. Losses at the gene ends were 4 bases for V and 0 bases for J; bases not matched to a gene: 6. The CDR3 region is CASSSPRQGSYEQYF. The DNA of the CDR3 is TGTGCCAGCAGTTCCCCGCGACAGGGCTCCTACGAGCAGTACTTC.

This chain connects TRBV27 to TRBJ1-1; weak D call: TRBD1 (5 bases). The V and J ends lost 2 bases and 1 base respectively, with 8 bases between them. This CDR3 spans 14 amino acids. Germline V CDR1 and CDR2: MNHEY, SMNVEV (reference sequence). The CDR3 loop is CASSLRDGNTEAFF. CDR3 nucleotide sequence: TGTGCCAGCAGTTTAAGGGACGGGAACACTGAAGCTTTCTTT.

The chain has TRBV5-1 and TRBJ1-2; TRBD1 agrees at 8 bases. V shed 4 bases, J shed 8 bases, and the junction held 7 bases outside the gene matches. Per the germline V gene, CDR1 is SGHRS and CDR2 is YFSETQ. The CDR3 runs to 13 residues. The CDR3 sequence: CASSTGQGEGYTF. CDR3 coding DNA: TGCGCCAGCAGCACAGGACAGGGTGAGGGCTACACCTTC. The full variable domain, its missing parts supplied by reference TRBV5-1 and TRBJ1-2, is KAGVTQTPRYLIKTRGQQVTLSCSPISGHRSVSWYQQTPGQGLQFLFEYFSETQRNKGNFPGRFSGRQFSNSRSEMNVSTLELGDSALYLCASSTGQGEGYTFGSGTRLTVV.

A note on this clonotype: A much larger clone sits a single nucleotide away, making a read error possible. The CDR3 DNA sequence: TGTGCCAGCAGTTTGGGTCCCATTTGGAGAACCTACGAGCAGTACTTC. The encoded protein is CASSLGPIWRTYEQYF. J is TRBJ2-7 and V is TRBV6-5; the D is unclear. The CDR3 runs to 16 residues. Germline V gives CDR1 MNHEY, CDR2 SVGAGI. V was clipped by 4 bases and J by 2 bases, with 18 bases between them.

This clonotype was picked up many times. This rearrangement joins TRBV7-3 to TRBJ2-1, with D unresolved. The CDR3 covers 17 residues. The germline gives CDR1 SGHTA, CDR2 FQGTGA. V lost 0 bases and J lost 0, with 12 bases in between. The CDR3 DNA follows: TGTGCCAGCAGCTTAACGTTATTACCTAGCTCCTACAATGAGCAGTTCTTC. It yields the protein CASSLTLLPSSYNEQFF.